This TCR beta chain comes out of a study of blood T cell repertoires in COVID-19. Study-wide background: The analysed material was cDNA or gDNA that came from T cells, B-cell-depleted T cells, or PBMCs.

Produced via immunoSEQ multiplex PCR; TCRdb's table is partial and in-frame only. The sample lists some 150,000 clones; roughly 80% were seen once. Trimming pared 1 base from V and 6 bases from J, leaving 13 bases between. CDR1 is SGHAT and CDR2 is FQNNGV in the germline V gene. The CDR3 consists of 15 residues. This receptor was taken from a woman in her sixties or seventies with acute or convalescent COVID-19. What was sequenced was peripheral blood. The chain carries TRBV11-2 and TRBJ2-1; a weak D match, TRBD1 (5 bases). The CDR3 is CASSLVSRASNEQFF. The CDR3 bases are TGTGCCAGCAGCTTAGTGTCCAGGGCTAGCAATGAGCAGTTCTTC.